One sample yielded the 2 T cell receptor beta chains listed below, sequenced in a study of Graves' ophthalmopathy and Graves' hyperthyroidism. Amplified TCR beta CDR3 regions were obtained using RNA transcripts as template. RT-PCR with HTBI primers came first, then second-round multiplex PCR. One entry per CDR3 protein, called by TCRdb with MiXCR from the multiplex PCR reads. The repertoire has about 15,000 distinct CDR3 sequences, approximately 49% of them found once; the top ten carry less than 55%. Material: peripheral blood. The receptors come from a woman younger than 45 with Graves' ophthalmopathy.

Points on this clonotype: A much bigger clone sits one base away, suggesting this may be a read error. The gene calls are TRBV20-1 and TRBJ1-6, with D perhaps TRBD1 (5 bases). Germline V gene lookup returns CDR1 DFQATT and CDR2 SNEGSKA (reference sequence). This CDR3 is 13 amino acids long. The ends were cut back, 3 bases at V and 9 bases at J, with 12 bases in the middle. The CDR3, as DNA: TGCAGTGCTAGCGGGGGTGAAACTTCACCCCTCCACTTT. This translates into CSASGGETSPLHF.

The CDR3 DNA sequence: TGCAGTGCTAGTTCCGACTCTGGAAACACCATATATTTT. Amino acid sequence: CSASSDSGNTIYF. The V gene is TRBV20-1, the J gene TRBJ1-3, with D unclear. CDR1 DFQATT and CDR2 SNEGSKA come from the germline V gene (reference sequence). Trimming cost V 3 bases and J 0 bases, with 6 bases left between them. This CDR3 is built from 13 residues.